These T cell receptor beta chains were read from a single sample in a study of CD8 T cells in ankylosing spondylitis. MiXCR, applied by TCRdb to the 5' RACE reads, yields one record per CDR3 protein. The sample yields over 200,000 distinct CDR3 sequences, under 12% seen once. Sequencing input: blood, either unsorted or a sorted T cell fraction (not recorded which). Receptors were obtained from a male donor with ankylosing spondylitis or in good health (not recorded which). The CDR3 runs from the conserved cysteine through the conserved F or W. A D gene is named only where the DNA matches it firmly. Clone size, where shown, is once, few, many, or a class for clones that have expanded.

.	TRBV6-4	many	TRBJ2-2	TGTGCCAGCAGAGAGGGCCACGGGGAGCTGTTTTTT	CASREGHGELFF
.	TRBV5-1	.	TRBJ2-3	TGCGCCAGCAGCCCGGACAGCTCTAGCACAGATACGCAGTATTTT	CASSPDSSSTDTQYF
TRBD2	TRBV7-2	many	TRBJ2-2	TGTGCCAGCAGCTTTCAAGGCGGGGGGGCCGCCACCGGGGAGCTGTTTTTT	CASSFQGGGAATGELFF
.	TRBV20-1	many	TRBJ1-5	TGCAGTGCTAGAGATCACAGGGACGGCAATCAGCCCCAGCATTTT	CSARDHRDGNQPQHF
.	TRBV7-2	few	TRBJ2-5	TGTGCCAGCAGCTTAGAGTGGCGGCAAGAGACCCAGTACTTC	CASSLEWRQETQYF
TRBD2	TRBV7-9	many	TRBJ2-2	TGTGCCAGCAGCTTCCAGTTAGCGGGGAACGGGGAGCTGTTTTTT	CASSFQLAGNGELFF
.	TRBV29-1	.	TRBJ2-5	TGCAGCGGTCGATGGGGCCAAGAGACCCAGTACTTC	CSGRWGQETQYF
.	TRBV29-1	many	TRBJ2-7	TGCAGCGTGGCTTATTCTAGGACAGCGAAATACGAGCAGTACTTC	CSVAYSRTAKYEQYF
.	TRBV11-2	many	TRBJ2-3	TGTGCCAGCAGCTTCCAGGGCGCCGGGGGCACAGATACGCAGTATTTT	CASSFQGAGGTDTQYF
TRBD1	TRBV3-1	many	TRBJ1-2	TGTGCCAGCAGCGACAGGGGGGCTGGCTACACCTTC	CASSDRGAGYTF
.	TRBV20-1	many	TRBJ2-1	TGCAGTGCTATTTACGACTCCTACAATGAGCAGTTCTTC	CSAIYDSYNEQFF
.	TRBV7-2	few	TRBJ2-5	TGTGCCAGCAGCTTCAGTTCAGGGGTGGGGGAGACCCAGTACTTC	CASSFSSGVGETQYF
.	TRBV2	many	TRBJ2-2	TGTGCCAGCACCTCCCTCGACAGTATTGCGAACACCGGGGAGCTGTTTTTT	CASTSLDSIANTGELFF
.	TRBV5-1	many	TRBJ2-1	TGCGCCAGCAGCGCCCTTACAATTCCCCCCTTCAATGAGCAGTTCTTC	CASSALTIPPFNEQFF
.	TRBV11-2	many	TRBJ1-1	TGTGCCAGCAGCCAGCGGGGGGCGAACACTGAAGCTTTCTTT	CASSQRGANTEAFF
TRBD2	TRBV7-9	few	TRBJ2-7	TGTGCCAGCAGCCGGACTAGCTCCTACGAGCAGTACTTC	CASSRTSSYEQYF
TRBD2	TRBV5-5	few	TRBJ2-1	TGTGCCAGCAGCTCATATAGCGGGGGGGTTTCTGAGCAGTTCTTC	CASSSYSGGVSEQFF
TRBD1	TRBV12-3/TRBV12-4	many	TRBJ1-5	TGTGCCAGCAGTTTAGGGGGACAGGGCCATCAGCCCCAGCATTTT	CASSLGGQGHQPQHF
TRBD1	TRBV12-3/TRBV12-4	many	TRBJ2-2	TGTGCCAGCAGGCTCGGACAGGGTAACACCGGGGAGCTGTTTTTT	CASRLGQGNTGELFF
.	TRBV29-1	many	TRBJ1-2	TGCAGCGTTAATGAGGGGCGATTAACCTTC	CSVNEGRLTF
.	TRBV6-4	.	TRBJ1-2	TGTGCCAGCAGGAGGACAGCCGGGGAGAACTATGGCTACACCTTC	CASRRTAGENYGYTF
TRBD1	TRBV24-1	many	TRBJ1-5	TGTGCCACCAGTGTCTTGGCAGGGGGCCCATATAGCAATCAGCCCCAGCATTTT	CATSVLAGGPYSNQPQHF
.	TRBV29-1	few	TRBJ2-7	TGCAGCGTTGAAGATCGCAGGGAGGTTGGGTACGAGCAGTACTTC	CSVEDRREVGYEQYF
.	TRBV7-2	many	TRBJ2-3	TGTGCCAGCAGTCTAGCCGGGGGTTCTAGCACAGATACGCAGTATTTT	CASSLAGGSSTDTQYF
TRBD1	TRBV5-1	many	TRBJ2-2	TGCGCCAGCAGCTCAGGACAGGGGTCCGGGGAGCTGTTTTTT	CASSSGQGSGELFF
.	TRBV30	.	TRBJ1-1	TGTGCCTGGGGGGATCCCACTGAAGCTTTCTTT	CAWGDPTEAFF
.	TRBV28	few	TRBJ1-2	TGTGCCACCGACGGTTTTGATGGCTACACCTTC	CATDGFDGYTF
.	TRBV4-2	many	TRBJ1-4	TGTGCCAGCACGAAGGTCCGGGGTGAAAAACTGTTTTTT	CASTKVRGEKLFF
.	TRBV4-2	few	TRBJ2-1	TGTGCCAGCAGCCAAGAGACGGATTGGGGGTGGAGCTCCTACAATGAGCAGTTCTTC	CASSQETDWGWSSYNEQFF
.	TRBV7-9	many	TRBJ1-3	TGTGCCAGTACCCGACGGGGGAGCTCTGGAAACACCATATATTTT	CASTRRGSSGNTIYF
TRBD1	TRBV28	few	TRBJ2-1	TGTGCCAGCAGCCCAGAGACAGGGGGATACAATGAGCAGTTCTTC	CASSPETGGYNEQFF
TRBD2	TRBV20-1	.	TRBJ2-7	TGCAGTGCTAGAGATCATTTGGGTGGTGGGAGGGACGAGCAGTACTTC	CSARDHLGGGRDEQYF
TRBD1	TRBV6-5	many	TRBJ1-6	TGTGCCAGCAGCTATAACAGGGGCACTTTCGCTTCACCCCTCCACTTT	CASSYNRGTFASPLHF
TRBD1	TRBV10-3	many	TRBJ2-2	TGTGCCATCAGGAGAGGACAGGGGGCCACCGGGGAGCTGTTTTTT	CAIRRGQGATGELFF